One sample yielded the 24 T cell receptor beta chains listed below, sequenced in a study of response to subunit inactivated influenza vaccine. TCRdb analysed the RT-PCR reads with MiXCR anew, one entry per CDR3 protein. The table includes 800,000 to 1,000,000 distinct CDR3 sequences, around 20% detected once. The material was PBMCs from blood, obtained more than 4 days after vaccination. The receptors were gathered from a man between 50 and 59 years old who received an inactivated influenza vaccine.

The chain combines TRBV15 with TRBJ2-5; D is perhaps TRBD2 (5 bases). The CDR3 is 15 residues long. Germline lookup yields CDR1 LNHNV and CDR2 YYDKDF (reference sequence). V gave up 5 bases and J gave up 1 base, with 14 bases separating them. The DNA of the CDR3 is TGTGCCACCAGCCGAGGACTGGGGATCCAAGAGACCCAGTACTTC. Its protein product is CATSRGLGIQETQYF.

This clonotype has just a few counts. The V and J genes are TRBV12-3 or TRBV12-4 and TRBJ1-2; D possibly corresponds to TRBD1 (6 bases). The CDR3 length is 11 residues. The V and J ends lost 3 bases and 8 bases respectively, with 7 bases between them. CDR3 coding DNA: TGTGCCAGCAGTTTCGGGGGCGGCTACACCTTC. Translation gives CASSFGGGYTF.

The sample holds a few counts of this clonotype. CDR3 loop: CASSQGQGQRTDTQYF. CDR3 in DNA: TGCGCCAGCAGCCAAGGGCAGGGGCAGAGGACAGATACGCAGTATTTT. This sequence joins TRBV4-1 and TRBJ2-3; tentative D call: TRBD1 (6 bases). This CDR3 has 16 residues. The germline gives CDR1 MGHRA, CDR2 YSYEKL. The V end was cut by 1 base, the J end by 3 bases, with 14 bases between.

The chain employs TRBV7-2 and TRBJ2-1; maybe TRBD2 (6 bases). Germline CDR1 is SGHTA and CDR2 is FQGNSA. Trimming pared 2 bases from V and 2 bases from J, leaving 13 bases between. The CDR3 runs 16 residues. In DNA form, the CDR3 reads TGTGCCAGCAGCTTAAGGGCCGGGAGAGCCTACAATGAGCAGTTCTTC. Residues: CASSLRAGRAYNEQFF.

This clonotype was seen a handful of times. This chain joins TRBV10-3 and TRBJ1-1, with a weak D call TRBD1 (6 bases). Germline values: CDR1 ENHRY, CDR2 SYGVKD. Trimming took off 3 bases at V and 4 bases at J, with 12 bases between the two ends. This CDR3 has 14 residues. CDR3 sequence: CAISEGGAVTEAFF. The CDR3 nucleotides are TGTGCCATCAGTGAAGGGGGGGCGGTCACTGAAGCTTTCTTT.

This clonotype occurred a few times. V and J are TRBV12-3 or TRBV12-4 and TRBJ1-1, with a tentative D call TRBD1 (5 bases). The CDR3 extends over 16 amino acids. The V end lost 2 bases, the J end lost 6 bases, and 19 bases lay between the germline ends. The CDR3 nucleotides are TGTGCCAGCAGTTTACAGGGCCCGATGGGGACGGCTGAAGCTTTCTTT. It encodes CASSLQGPMGTAEAFF.

This clonotype was detected only a few times. This sequence joins TRBV6-5 and TRBJ1-1; D is undetermined. Trimming took 0 bases from V and 0 from J, leaving 11 bases between them. Germline CDR1 MNHEY, CDR2 SVGAGI. CDR3 length equals 16 residues. In DNA, the CDR3 is TGTGCCAGCAGTTACTCGAGACGGTCGATGAACACTGAAGCTTTCTTT. Its translation is CASSYSRRSMNTEAFF.

CDR3 in amino acids: CASSVTLGTDTQYF. DNA for the CDR3: TGTGCCAGCAGCGTAACACTCGGCACAGATACGCAGTATTTT. The V call is TRBV2, the J call TRBJ2-3; D is ambiguous. The CDR3 is 14 amino acids. The germline V gene encodes CDR1 SNHLY and CDR2 FYNNEI. V lost 6 bases, J lost 1 base, and 11 bases lay in between.

This chain links TRBV20-1 with TRBJ2-3; tentatively, D is TRBD2 (6 bases). CDR1 and CDR2 from the germline V gene are DFQATT and SNEGSKA (reference sequence). Trimming took off 5 bases at V and 4 bases at J, with 22 bases between the two ends. CDR3 size: 16 residues. CDR3 region: CSAPTPLGSGPDTQYF. CDR3 in DNA: TGCAGTGCTCCCACTCCCCTCGGAAGCGGGCCAGATACGCAGTATTTT.

This clonotype was detected a few times. The V gene is TRBV6-1, the J gene TRBJ2-3; 12 bases map to TRBD2. The junction had 8 bases not matched to a gene; V was cut back by 6 bases and J by 4 bases. The CDR3 spans 16 residues. The germline CDR1 and CDR2 sequences are MNHNS and SASEGT. The CDR3 sequence is CASSLLAGGVADTQYF. The CDR3 DNA is TGTGCCAGCAGCCTACTAGCGGGGGGTGTTGCAGATACGCAGTATTTT.

The V gene is TRBV20-1, the J gene TRBJ2-3; perhaps TRBD1 as D (5 bases). CDR1 and CDR2 from the germline V gene are DFQATT and SNEGSKA (reference sequence). V lost 5 bases, J lost 2 bases, and 11 bases lay in between. The CDR3 extends over 13 amino acids. The CDR3 DNA follows: TGCAGTGCTTGCGACAGAGACACAGATACGCAGTATTTT. Translation: CSACDRDTDTQYF.

This clonotype has only a few counts. The chain has TRBV10-3 and TRBJ2-7, with D possibly called TRBD1 or TRBD2 (6 bases each). Germline CDR1 reads ENHRY; CDR2 reads SYGVKD. The CDR3 loop spans 14 amino acids. V dropped 0 bases and J dropped 4 bases, with 10 bases sitting between them. CDR3 protein: CAISESGGQYEQYF. The DNA for the CDR3 is TGTGCCATCAGTGAGTCGGGAGGACAGTACGAGCAGTACTTC.

The chain uses TRBV29-1 and TRBJ1-4, with unresolved D. CDR1 is SQVTM, CDR2 ANQGSEA, per germline. The CDR3 spans 14 residues. The ends were cut back, 4 bases at V and 0 bases at J, with 9 bases in the middle. The CDR3 sequence is CSVGGGATNEKLFF. CDR3 bases: TGCAGCGTTGGTGGCGGAGCAACTAATGAAAAACTGTTTTTT.

The chain recombines TRBV5-5 with TRBJ2-5; TRBD1 matches at 8 bases. Germline values: CDR1 SGHKS, CDR2 YYEKEE (reference sequence). The ends lost 4 bases at V and 14 bases at J; junction bases unmatched: 7. This CDR3 has 11 amino acids. CDR3 bases: TGTGCCAGCAGCCTGGGACAGGCCTTATACTTC. It encodes CASSLGQALYF.

This clonotype turned up a few times. The gene calls are TRBV9 and TRBJ2-3, with TRBD2 matching over 8 bases. In germline, CDR1 is SGDLS, CDR2 YYNGEE. V was pared by 5 bases and J by 10 bases, with 6 bases of the junction left unmatched. The CDR3 length is 12 residues. CDR3 nucleotides: TGTGCCAGCAGTGAACGGACTAGCCCGCAGTATTTT. As protein: CASSERTSPQYF.

This chain joins TRBV7-8 and TRBJ2-1; a weak D match, TRBD1 (6 bases). The CDR3 spans 19 residues. The V gene lost 2 bases and the J gene lost 7 bases, with 27 bases spanning the gap. Germline CDR1 and CDR2: SGHVS and FQNEAQ. This CDR3 reads CASSLRARDTPTKMNEQFF. The DNA for the CDR3 is TGTGCCAGCAGCTTACGGGCCCGGGACACCCCAACGAAGATGAATGAGCAGTTCTTC.

This clonotype was recorded a few times. The chain couples TRBV5-1 to TRBJ2-1; 9 bases are a match to TRBD1. V shed 7 bases and J 6 bases; nucleotides not matched to a gene: 8. Germline assignment: CDR1 SGHRS and CDR2 YFSETQ. CDR3 length equals 14 residues. CDR3 amino acids: CASRQPGQGNEQFF. In nucleotides, the CDR3 is TGCGCCAGCCGACAACCGGGACAGGGCAATGAGCAGTTCTTC.

The chain recombines TRBV6-2 or TRBV6-3 with TRBJ2-5, with a possible D match to TRBD2 (5 bases). Trimming stripped 8 bases from V and 5 bases from J, with 15 bases between. The germline V gene has CDR1 MNHEY and CDR2 SVGEGT. This CDR3 comprises 13 residues. The CDR3 loop is CASRRTLGETQYF. In DNA form, the CDR3 reads TGTGCCAGCCGTCGGACTCTAGGGGAGACCCAGTACTTC.

V gene TRBV6-1 combines with J gene TRBJ1-3, with D maybe TRBD1 (5 bases). The germline V gene encodes CDR1 MNHNS and CDR2 SASEGT. V was pared by 10 bases and J by 0 bases, with 13 bases between. The CDR3 is 14 amino acids. CDR3 nucleotide sequence: TGTGCCACGCGGGACGCCTACTCTGGAAACACCATATATTTT. This encodes CATRDAYSGNTIYF.

The chain joins TRBV7-9 to TRBJ2-7, with 9 bases lining up with TRBD1. V trimming: 5 bases; J trimming: 2 bases; junction bases outside the gene matches: 7. The CDR3 totals 15 residues. Germline-derived CDR1 and CDR2 are SEHNR and FQNEAQ (reference sequence). The CDR3 here is CASSPRTGETYEQYF. CDR3 nucleotides: TGTGCCAGCAGCCCTCGGACAGGGGAAACCTACGAGCAGTACTTC.

The chain carries TRBV28 and TRBJ2-7, with a possible D match to TRBD2 (6 bases). Germline V gives CDR1 MDHEN, CDR2 SYDVKM. The CDR3 has 14 amino acids. V was cut by 5 bases and J by 6 bases, with 17 bases left in between. CDR3 coding DNA: TGTGCCAGCAGTCGGCAGGAGGGGCAAGGCGAGCAGTACTTC. Protein product: CASSRQEGQGEQYF.

The chain uses TRBV7-2 and TRBJ2-3; 7 nucleotides line up with TRBD2. Germline lookup yields CDR1 SGHTA and CDR2 FQGNSA. After removal of 4 bases from V and 2 bases from J, the junction contained 9 bases not matched to a gene. The CDR3 covers 16 residues. The CDR3 DNA is TGTGCCAGCAGCTCACTACCGGGACTACACACAGATACGCAGTATTTT. The encoded protein is CASSSLPGLHTDTQYF. Filled out from reference TRBV7-2 and TRBJ2-3, the complete variable domain reads GAGVSQSPSNKVTEKGKDVELRCDPISGHTALYWYRQSLGQGLEFLIYFQGNSAPDKSGLPSDRFSAERTGGSVSTLTIQRTQQEDSAVYLCASSSLPGLHTDTQYFGPGTRLTVL.

This clonotype was counted many times. The chain is built from TRBV10-3 and TRBJ2-7; 8 bases are shared with TRBD1. Trimming at V came to 0 bases and at J to 3 bases, leaving 4 bases not matched to a gene. There are 15 residues in the CDR3. CDR1 and CDR2 from the germline V gene are ENHRY and SYGVKD. The CDR3 bases are TGTGCCATCAGTGAGTCGACCGGGACAGGCTACGAGCAGTACTTC. This sequence encodes CAISESTGTGYEQYF.

Worth noting for this clonotype: A much bigger clone sits one base away, suggesting this may be a read error. V is TRBV20-1 and J is TRBJ2-3, with D possibly being TRBD2 (6 bases). CDR3 length equals 16 residues. Germline V gene data show CDR1 as DFQATT and CDR2 as SNEGSKA (reference sequence). V was shortened by 6 bases and J by 4 bases, with 23 bases between the two germline ends. CDR3 in amino acids: CSAHPGDSESPDTQYF. CDR3 in DNA: TGCAGTGCCCACCCGGGGGATAGCGAGAGCCCAGATACGCAGTATTTT.